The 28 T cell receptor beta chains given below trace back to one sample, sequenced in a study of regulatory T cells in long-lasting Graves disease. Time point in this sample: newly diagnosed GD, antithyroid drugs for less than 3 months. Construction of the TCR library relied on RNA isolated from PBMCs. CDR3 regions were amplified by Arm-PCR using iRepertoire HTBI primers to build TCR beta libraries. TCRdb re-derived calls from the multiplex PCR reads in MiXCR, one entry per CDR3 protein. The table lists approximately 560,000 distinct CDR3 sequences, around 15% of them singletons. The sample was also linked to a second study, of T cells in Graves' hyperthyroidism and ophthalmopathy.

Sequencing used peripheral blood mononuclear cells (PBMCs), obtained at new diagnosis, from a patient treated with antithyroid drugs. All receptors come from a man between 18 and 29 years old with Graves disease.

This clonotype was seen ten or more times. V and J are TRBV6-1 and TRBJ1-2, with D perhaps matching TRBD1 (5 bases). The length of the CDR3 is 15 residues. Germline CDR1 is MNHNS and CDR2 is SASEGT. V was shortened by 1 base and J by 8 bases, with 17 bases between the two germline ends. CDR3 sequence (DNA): TGTGCCAGCAGTGAAGTCGCTGGGGGGTTGAGGGGCTACACCTTC. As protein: CASSEVAGGLRGYTF.

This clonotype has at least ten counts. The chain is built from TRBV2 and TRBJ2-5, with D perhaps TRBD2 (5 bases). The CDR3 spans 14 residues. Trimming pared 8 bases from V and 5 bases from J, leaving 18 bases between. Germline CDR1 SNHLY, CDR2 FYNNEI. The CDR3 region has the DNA TGTGCCAGCGGGAGATATGCGAAAAGGGAGACCCAGTACTTC. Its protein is CASGRYAKRETQYF.

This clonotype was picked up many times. The CDR3 DNA is TGTGCCAGCTCACCGTCAGGGACGGGGCAGCCCCAGCATTTT. Its translation is CASSPSGTGQPQHF. The chain couples TRBV18 to TRBJ1-5, with a weak D call TRBD1 (5 bases). Trimming took off 3 bases at V and 7 bases at J, with 13 bases between the two ends. Germline CDR1 reads KGHSH; CDR2 reads LQKENI. This CDR3 has 14 residues. The whole variable domain, remainder taken from reference TRBV18 and TRBJ1-5, is NAGVMQNPRHLVRRRGQEARLRCSPMKGHSHVYWYRQLPEEGLKFMVYLQKENIIDESGMPKERFSAEFPKEGPSILRIQQVVRGDSAAYFCASSPSGTGQPQHFGDGTRLSIL.

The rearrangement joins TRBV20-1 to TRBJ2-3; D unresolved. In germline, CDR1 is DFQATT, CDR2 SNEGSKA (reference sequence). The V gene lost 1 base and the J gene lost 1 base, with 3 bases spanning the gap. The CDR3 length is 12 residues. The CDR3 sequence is CSARGRTDTQYF. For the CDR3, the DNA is TGCAGTGCTAGAGGACGCACAGATACGCAGTATTTT.

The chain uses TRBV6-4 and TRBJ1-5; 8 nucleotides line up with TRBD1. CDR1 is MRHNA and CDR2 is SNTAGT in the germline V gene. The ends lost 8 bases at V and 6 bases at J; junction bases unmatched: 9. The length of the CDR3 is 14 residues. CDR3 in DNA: TGTGCCAGCCTCTTGGACAGGGCCCCTCAGCCCCAGCATTTT. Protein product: CASLLDRAPQPQHF.

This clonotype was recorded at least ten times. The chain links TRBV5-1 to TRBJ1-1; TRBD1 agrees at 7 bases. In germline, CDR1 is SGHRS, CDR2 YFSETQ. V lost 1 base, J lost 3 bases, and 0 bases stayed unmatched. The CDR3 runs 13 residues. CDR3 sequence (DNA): TGCGCCAGCAGCTTGACAGGGGACACTGAAGCTTTCTTT. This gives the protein CASSLTGDTEAFF.

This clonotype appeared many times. Here the CDR3 DNA reads TGTGCCTGGAGCCCACAGAACACTGAAGCTTTCTTT. It specifies CAWSPQNTEAFF. V is TRBV30 and J is TRBJ1-1; D gene unclear. The CDR3 consists of 12 residues. Germline V gene lookup returns CDR1 GTSNPN and CDR2 SVGIG (reference sequence). The V and J ends lost 3 bases and 1 base respectively, with 6 bases between them.

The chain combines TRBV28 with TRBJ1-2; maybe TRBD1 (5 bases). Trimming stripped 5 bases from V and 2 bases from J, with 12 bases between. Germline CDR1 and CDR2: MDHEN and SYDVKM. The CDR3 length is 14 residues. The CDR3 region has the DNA TGTGCCAGCAGTCCGCCTTCAGGGAACTATGGCTACACCTTC. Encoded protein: CASSPPSGNYGYTF.

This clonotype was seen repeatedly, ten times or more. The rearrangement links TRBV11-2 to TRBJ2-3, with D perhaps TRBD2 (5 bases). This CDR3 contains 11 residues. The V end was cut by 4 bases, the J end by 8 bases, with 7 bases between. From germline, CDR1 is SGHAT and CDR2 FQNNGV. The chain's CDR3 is CASSSRGTQYF. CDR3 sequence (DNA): TGTGCCAGCAGCTCCCGGGGTACGCAGTATTTT.

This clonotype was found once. The DNA for the CDR3 is TGTGCCAGCAAACGGATGGATTACGAGCAGTACTTC. This sequence encodes CASKRMDYEQYF. The rearrangement joins TRBV28 to TRBJ2-7; no clear D gene. Between the trimmed V and J ends, which lost 7 bases and 4 bases, there was a span of 11 bases. CDR3 length equals 12 residues. Per the germline V gene, CDR1 is MDHEN and CDR2 is SYDVKM.

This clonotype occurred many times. This chain's CDR3 is CASSLAGGEGYTF. The DNA of the CDR3 is TGTGCCAGCAGTTTAGCAGGGGGTGAGGGCTACACCTTC. The chain employs TRBV27 and TRBJ1-2; 7 bases are a match to TRBD1. Germline trimming cut 2 bases from V and 8 bases from J; bases unmatched to any gene: 5. Germline CDR1 reads MNHEY; CDR2 reads SMNVEV (reference sequence). CDR3 length equals 13 residues.

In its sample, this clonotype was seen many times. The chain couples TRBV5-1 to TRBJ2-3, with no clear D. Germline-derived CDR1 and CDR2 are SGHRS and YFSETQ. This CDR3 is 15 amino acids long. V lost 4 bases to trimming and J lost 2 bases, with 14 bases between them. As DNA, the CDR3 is TGCGCCAGCAGCCCATGGCAACCCTACACAGATACGCAGTATTTT. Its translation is CASSPWQPYTDTQYF.

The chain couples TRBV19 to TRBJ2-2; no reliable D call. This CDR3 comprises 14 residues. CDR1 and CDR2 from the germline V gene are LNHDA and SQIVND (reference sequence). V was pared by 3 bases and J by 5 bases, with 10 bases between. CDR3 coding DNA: TGTGCCAGTAGTATGGGCAGGCGGACCGGGGAGCTGTTTTTT. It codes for CASSMGRRTGELFF.

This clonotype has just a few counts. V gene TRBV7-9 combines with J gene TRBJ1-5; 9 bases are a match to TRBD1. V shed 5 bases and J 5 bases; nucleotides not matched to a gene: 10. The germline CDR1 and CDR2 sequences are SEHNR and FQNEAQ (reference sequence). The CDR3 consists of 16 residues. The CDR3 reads CASSQTRTGADQPQHF. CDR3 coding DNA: TGTGCCAGCAGCCAAACCAGGACAGGGGCCGATCAGCCCCAGCATTTT.

CDR3 in amino acids: CASSLPWESSYNEQFF. DNA for the CDR3: TGTGCCAGCAGCTTGCCGTGGGAGAGCTCCTACAATGAGCAGTTCTTC. The chain carries TRBV5-6 and TRBJ2-1; D may be TRBD2 (5 bases). There are 16 residues in the CDR3. V shed 1 base and J shed 0 bases, with 11 bases lying between them. Germline CDR1 and CDR2: SGHDT and YYEEEE.

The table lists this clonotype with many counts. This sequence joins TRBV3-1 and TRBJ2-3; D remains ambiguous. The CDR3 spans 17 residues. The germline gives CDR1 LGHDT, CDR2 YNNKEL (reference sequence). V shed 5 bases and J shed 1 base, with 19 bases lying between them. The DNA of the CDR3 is TGTGCCAGCAGCAACCCCGGAGCTTTCAAAGGCACAGATACGCAGTATTTT. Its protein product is CASSNPGAFKGTDTQYF.

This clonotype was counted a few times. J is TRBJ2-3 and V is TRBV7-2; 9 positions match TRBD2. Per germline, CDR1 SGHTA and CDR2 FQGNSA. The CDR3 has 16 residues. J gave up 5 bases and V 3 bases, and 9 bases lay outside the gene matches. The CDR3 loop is CASSFVPREGLDTQYF. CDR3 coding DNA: TGTGCCAGCAGCTTCGTTCCGCGGGAGGGCTTAGATACGCAGTATTTT.

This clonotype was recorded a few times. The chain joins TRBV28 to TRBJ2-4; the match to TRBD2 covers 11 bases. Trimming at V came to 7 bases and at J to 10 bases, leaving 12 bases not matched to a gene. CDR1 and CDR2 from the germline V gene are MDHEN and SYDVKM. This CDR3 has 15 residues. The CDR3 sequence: CASMPRLAGYSIQYF. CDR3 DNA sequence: TGTGCCAGCATGCCAAGACTAGCGGGATACTCTATTCAGTACTTC.

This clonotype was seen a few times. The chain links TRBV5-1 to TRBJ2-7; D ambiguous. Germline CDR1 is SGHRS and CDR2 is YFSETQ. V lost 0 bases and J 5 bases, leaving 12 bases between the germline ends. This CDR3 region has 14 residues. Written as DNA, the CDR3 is TGCGCCAGCAGCTTGGATTCCCGTAGTAACGAGCAGTACTTC. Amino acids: CASSLDSRSNEQYF.

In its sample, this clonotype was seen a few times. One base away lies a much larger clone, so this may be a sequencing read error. The CDR3 spells CAWKWGGTMNTEAFF. CDR3 nucleotides: TGTGCCTGGAAATGGGGGGGCACTATGAACACTGAAGCTTTCTTT. The chain has TRBV30 and TRBJ1-1, with D maybe TRBD1 (6 bases). The germline V and J ends were trimmed by 4 bases and 0 bases, with 15 bases remaining between them. The CDR3 spans 15 residues. Germline V gene sequence: CDR1 GTSNPN, CDR2 SVGIG (reference sequence).

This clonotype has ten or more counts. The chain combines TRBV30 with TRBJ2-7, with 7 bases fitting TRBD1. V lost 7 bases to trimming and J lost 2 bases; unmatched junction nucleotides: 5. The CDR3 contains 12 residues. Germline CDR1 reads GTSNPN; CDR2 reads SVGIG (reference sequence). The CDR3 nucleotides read TGTGCCTTCGGACAGGACACCTACGAGCAGTACTTC. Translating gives CAFGQDTYEQYF.

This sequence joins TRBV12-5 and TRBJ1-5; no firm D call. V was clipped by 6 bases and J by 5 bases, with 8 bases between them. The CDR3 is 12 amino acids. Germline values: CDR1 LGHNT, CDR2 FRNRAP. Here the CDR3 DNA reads TGTGCTAGTGGACGTTCAGATCAGCCCCAGCATTTT. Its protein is CASGRSDQPQHF.

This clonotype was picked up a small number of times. The CDR3, as DNA: TGTGCCAGCAGTTTAAGGGGGACACGGGTCGAGCAGTACTTC. Translating gives CASSLRGTRVEQYF. The chain couples TRBV12-3 or TRBV12-4 to TRBJ2-7; TRBD1 is a possible D gene (6 bases). Trimming pared 2 bases from V and 6 bases from J, leaving 14 bases between. The CDR3 covers 14 residues.

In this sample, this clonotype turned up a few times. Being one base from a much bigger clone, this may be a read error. The CDR3 sequence is CASRTTGAGHYEQYF. The CDR3 DNA reads TGTGCCAGCAGAACAACCGGGGCAGGCCATTACGAGCAGTACTTC. The V and J genes are TRBV6-1 and TRBJ2-7, with D perhaps assigned TRBD1 or TRBD2 (5 bases each). Germline loops: CDR1 MNHNS, CDR2 SASEGT. V was clipped by 6 bases and J by 4 bases, with 19 bases between them. The CDR3 length is 15 residues.

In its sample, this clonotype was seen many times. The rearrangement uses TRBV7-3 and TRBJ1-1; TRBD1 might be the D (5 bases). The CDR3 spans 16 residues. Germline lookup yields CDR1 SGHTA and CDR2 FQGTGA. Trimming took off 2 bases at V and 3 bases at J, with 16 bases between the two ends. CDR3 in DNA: TGTGCCAGCAGCTTACAGGGCCAGCCAATCGACACTGAAGCTTTCTTT. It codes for CASSLQGQPIDTEAFF.

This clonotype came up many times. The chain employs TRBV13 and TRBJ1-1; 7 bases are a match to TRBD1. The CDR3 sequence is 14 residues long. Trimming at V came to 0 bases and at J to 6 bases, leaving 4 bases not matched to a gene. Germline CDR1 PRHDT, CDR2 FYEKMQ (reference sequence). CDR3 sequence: CASSLGARGAEAFF. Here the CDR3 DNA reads TGTGCCAGCAGCTTAGGGGCCAGGGGGGCTGAAGCTTTCTTT. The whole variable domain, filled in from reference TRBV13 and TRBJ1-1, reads AAGVIQSPRHLIKEKRETATLKCYPIPRHDTVYWYQQGPGQDPQFLISFYEKMQSDKGSIPDRFSAQQFSDYHSELNMSSLELGDSALYFCASSLGARGAEAFFGQGTRLTVV.

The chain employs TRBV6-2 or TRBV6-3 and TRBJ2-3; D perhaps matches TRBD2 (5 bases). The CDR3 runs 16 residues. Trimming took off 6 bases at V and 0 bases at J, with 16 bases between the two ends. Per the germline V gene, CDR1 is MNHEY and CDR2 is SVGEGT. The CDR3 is CASSLARPGSTDTQYF. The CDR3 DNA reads TGTGCCAGCAGCCTCGCTCGTCCGGGGAGCACAGATACGCAGTATTTT.

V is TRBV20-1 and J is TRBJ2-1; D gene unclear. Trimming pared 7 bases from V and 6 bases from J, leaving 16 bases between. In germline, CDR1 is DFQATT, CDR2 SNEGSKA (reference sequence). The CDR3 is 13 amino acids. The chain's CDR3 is CSVLSSATNEQFF. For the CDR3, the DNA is TGCAGTGTATTATCTAGTGCGACCAATGAGCAGTTCTTC.